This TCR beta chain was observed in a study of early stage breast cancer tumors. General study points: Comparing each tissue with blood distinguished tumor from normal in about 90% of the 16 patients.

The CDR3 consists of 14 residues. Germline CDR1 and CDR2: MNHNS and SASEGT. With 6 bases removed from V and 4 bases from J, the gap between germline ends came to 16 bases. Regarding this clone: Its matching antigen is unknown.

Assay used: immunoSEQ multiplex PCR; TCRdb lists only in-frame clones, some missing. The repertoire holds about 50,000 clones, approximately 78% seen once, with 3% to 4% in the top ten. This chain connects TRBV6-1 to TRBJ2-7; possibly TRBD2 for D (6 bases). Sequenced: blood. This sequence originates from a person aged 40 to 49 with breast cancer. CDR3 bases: TGTGCCAGCAGCCAAGCGCGGGGCCCTTACGAGCAGTACTTC. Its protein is CASSQARGPYEQYF.